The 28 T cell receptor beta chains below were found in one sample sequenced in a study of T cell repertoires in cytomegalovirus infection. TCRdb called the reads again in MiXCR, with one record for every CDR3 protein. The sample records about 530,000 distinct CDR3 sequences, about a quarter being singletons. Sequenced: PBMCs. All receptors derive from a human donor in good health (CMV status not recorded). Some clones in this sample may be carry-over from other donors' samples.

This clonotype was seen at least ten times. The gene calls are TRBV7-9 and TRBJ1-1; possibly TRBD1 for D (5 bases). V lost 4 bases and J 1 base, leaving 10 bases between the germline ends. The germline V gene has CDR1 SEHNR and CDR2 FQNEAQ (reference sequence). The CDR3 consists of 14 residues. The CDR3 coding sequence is TGTGCCAGCAGCTCCAGGGCGGCGAACACTGAAGCTTTCTTT. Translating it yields CASSSRAANTEAFF.

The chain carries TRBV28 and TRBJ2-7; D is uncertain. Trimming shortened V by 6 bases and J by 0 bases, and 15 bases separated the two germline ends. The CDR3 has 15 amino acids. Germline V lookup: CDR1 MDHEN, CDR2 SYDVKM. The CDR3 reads CASRGIDTSSYEQYF. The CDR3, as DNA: TGTGCCAGCAGGGGGATTGACACGAGCTCCTACGAGCAGTACTTC.

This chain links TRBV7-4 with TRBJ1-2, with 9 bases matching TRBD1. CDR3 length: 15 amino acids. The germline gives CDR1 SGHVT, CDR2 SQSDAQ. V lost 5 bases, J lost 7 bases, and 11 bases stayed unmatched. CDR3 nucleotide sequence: TGTGCCAGCAGCCGACTAGCCGGGACAGGGAGTGGCTACACCTTC. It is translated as CASSRLAGTGSGYTF. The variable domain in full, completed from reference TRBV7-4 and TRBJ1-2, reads GAGVSQSPRYKVAKRGRDVALRCDSISGHVTLYWYRQTLGQGSEVLTYSQSDAQRDKSGRPSGRFSAERPERSVSTLKIQRTEQGDSAVYLCASSRLAGTGSGYTFGSGTRLTVV.

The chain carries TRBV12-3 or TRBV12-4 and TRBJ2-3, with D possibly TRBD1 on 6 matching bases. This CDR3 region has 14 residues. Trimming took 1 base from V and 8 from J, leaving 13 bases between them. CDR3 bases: TGTGCCAGCAGTTTAGGCCAGGGGCCTAGTACGCAGTATTTT. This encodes CASSLGQGPSTQYF.

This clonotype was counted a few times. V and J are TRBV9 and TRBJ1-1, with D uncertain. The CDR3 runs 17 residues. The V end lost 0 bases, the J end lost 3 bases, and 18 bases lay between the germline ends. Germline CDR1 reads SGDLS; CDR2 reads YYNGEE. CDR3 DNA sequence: TGTGCCAGCAGCGTAGCCGGTTATAAAGATCGGGACACTGAAGCTTTCTTT. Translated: CASSVAGYKDRDTEAFF. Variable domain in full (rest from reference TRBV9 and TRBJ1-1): DSGVTQTPKHLITATGQRVTLRCSPRSGDLSVYWYQQSLDQGLQFLIQYYNGEERAKGNILERFSAQQFPDLHSELNLSSLELGDSALYFCASSVAGYKDRDTEAFFGQGTRLTVV.

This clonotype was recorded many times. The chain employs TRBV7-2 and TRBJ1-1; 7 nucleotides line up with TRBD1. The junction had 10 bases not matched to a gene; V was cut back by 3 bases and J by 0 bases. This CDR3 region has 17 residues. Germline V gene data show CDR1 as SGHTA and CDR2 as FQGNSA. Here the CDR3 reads CASSLRNRDRLNTEAFF. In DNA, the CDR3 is TGTGCCAGCAGCTTGCGTAACCGGGACAGATTGAACACTGAAGCTTTCTTT.

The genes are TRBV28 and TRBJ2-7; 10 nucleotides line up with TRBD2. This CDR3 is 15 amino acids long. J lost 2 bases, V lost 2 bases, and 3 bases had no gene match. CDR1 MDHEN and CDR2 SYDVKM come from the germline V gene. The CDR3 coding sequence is TGTGCCAGCAGTTTACTAGCGGGAGAAACCTACGAGCAGTACTTC. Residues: CASSLLAGETYEQYF. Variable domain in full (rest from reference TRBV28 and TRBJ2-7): DVKVTQSSRYLVKRTGEKVFLECVQDMDHENMFWYRQDPGLGLRLIYFSYDVKMKEKGDIPEGYSVSREKKERFSLILESASTNQTSMYLCASSLLAGETYEQYFGPGTRLTVT.

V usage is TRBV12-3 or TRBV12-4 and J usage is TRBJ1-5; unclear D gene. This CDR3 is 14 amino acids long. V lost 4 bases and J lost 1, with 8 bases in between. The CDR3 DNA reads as TGTGCCAGCAGTTCTAGAGCCAGCAATCAGCCCCAGCATTTT. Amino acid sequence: CASSSRASNQPQHF.

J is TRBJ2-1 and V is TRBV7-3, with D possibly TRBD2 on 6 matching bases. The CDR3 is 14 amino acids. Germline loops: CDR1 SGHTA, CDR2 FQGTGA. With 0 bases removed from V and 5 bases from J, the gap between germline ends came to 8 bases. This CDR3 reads CASSLTVADNEQFF. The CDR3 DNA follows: TGTGCCAGCAGCTTAACTGTAGCGGACAATGAGCAGTTCTTC.

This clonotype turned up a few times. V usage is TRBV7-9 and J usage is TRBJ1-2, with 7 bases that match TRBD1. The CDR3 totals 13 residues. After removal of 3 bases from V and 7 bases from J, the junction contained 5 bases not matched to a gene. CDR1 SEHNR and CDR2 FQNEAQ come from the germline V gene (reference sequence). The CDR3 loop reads CASSFDRVGGYTF. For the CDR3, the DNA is TGTGCCAGCAGCTTCGACAGGGTCGGTGGCTACACCTTC.

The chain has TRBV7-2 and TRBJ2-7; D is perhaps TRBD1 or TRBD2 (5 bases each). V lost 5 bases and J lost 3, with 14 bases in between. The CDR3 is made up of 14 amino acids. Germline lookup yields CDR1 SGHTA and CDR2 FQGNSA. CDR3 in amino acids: CASSPAGTNYEQYF. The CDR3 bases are TGTGCCAGCAGCCCGGCCGGGACGAACTACGAGCAGTACTTC.

The CDR3 protein is CATKPGLANEQYV. The CDR3 bases are TGTGCCACCAAGCCGGGACTAGCAAATGAGCAGTACGTC. The chain combines TRBV6-1 with TRBJ2-7; 9 nucleotides line up with TRBD2. Germline CDR1 reads MNHNS; CDR2 reads SASEGT. CDR3 length equals 13 residues. V lost 10 bases and J lost 7; bases outside the gene matches: 11.

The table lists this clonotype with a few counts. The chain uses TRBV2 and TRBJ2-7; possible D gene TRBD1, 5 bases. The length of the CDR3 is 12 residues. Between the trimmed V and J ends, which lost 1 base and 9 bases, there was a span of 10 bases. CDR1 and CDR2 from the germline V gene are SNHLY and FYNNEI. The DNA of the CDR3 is TGTGCCAGCAGTGAAGGACAGTTGGTGCAGTACTTC. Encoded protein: CASSEGQLVQYF.

In nucleotides, the CDR3 is TGCGCCAGCGGGATTACGGGACAGGGGGGAAACTACGAGCAGTACTTC. Residues: CASGITGQGGNYEQYF. V is TRBV4-1 and J is TRBJ2-7; 11 positions match TRBD1. The CDR3 sequence is 16 residues long. Germline CDR1 MGHRA, CDR2 YSYEKL. J was trimmed by 3 bases and V by 8 bases; bases with no gene match: 12.

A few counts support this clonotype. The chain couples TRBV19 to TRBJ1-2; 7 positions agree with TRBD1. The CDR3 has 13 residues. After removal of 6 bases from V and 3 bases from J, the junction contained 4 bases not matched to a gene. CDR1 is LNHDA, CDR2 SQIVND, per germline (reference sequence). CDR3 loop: CASSIQGYYGYTF. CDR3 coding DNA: TGTGCCAGTAGCATACAGGGGTACTATGGCTACACCTTC.

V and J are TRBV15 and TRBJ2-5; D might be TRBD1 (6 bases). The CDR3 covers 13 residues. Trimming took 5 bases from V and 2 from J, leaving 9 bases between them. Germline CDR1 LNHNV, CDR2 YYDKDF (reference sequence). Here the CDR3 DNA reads TGTGCCACCAGCCGAGGGGGTCAAGAGACCCAGTACTTC. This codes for CATSRGGQETQYF.

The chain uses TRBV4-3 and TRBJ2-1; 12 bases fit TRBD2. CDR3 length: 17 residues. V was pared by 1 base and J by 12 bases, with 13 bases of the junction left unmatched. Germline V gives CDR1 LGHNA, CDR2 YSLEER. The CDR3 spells CASSQAPPASGRERQFF. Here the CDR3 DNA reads TGCGCCAGCAGCCAAGCCCCGCCGGCTAGCGGGAGGGAGAGGCAGTTCTTC.

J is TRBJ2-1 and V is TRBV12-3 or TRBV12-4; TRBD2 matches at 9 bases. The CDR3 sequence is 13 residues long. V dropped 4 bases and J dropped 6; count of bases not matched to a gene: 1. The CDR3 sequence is CASSWREGNEQFF. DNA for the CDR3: TGTGCCAGCAGTTGGCGGGAGGGCAATGAGCAGTTCTTC.

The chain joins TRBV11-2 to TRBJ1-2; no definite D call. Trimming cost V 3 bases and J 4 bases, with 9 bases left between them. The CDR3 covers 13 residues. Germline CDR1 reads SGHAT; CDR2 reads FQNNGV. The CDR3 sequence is CASSFGSTYGYTF. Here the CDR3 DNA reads TGTGCCAGCAGCTTTGGGTCTACCTATGGCTACACCTTC. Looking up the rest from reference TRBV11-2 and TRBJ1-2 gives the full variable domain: EAGVAQSPRYKIIEKRQSVAFWCNPISGHATLYWYQQILGQGPKLLIQFQNNGVVDDSQLPKDRFSAERLKGVDSTLKIQPAKLEDSAVYLCASSFGSTYGYTFGSGTRLTVV.

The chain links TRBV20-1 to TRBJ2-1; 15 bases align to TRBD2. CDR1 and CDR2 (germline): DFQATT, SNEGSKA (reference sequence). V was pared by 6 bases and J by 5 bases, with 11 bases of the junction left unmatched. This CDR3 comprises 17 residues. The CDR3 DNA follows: TGCAGTGCGGTAACCGGACTAGCGGGAGGGCGAAACAATGAGCAGTTCTTC. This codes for CSAVTGLAGGRNNEQFF.

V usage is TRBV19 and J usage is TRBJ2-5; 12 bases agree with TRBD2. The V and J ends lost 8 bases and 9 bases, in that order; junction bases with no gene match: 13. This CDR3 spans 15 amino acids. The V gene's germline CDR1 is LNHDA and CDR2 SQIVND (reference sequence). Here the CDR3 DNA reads TGTGCCAGTTCCCCTCTGACTAGCGGGAGTAGGGCCCAGTACTTC. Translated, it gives CASSPLTSGSRAQYF.

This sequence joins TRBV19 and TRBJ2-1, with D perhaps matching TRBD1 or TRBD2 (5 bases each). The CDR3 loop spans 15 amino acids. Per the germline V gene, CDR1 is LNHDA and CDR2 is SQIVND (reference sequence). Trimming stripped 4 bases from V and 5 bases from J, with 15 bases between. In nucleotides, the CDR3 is TGTGCCAGTAGTACCCCGGGGACCGGGCACAATGAGCAGTTCTTC. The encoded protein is CASSTPGTGHNEQFF.

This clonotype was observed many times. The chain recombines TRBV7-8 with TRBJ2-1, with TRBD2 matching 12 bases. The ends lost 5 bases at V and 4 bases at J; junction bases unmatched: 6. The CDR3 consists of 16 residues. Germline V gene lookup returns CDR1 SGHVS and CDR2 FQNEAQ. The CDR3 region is CASSANLAGGYNEQFF. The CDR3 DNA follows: TGTGCCAGCAGCGCAAACCTAGCGGGAGGGTACAATGAGCAGTTCTTC.

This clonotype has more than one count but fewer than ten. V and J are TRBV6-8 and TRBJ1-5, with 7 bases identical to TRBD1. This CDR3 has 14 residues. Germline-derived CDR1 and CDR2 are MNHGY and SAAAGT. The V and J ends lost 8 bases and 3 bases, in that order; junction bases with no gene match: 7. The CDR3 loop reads CASGPGQFNQPQHF. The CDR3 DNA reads TGTGCCAGCGGACCGGGACAGTTCAATCAGCCCCAGCATTTT.

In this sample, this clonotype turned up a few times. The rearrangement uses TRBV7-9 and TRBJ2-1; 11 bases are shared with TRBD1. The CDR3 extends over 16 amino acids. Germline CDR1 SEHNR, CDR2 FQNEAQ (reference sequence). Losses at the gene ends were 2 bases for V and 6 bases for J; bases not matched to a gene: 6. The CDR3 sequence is CASSLYGTGGFNEQFF. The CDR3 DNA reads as TGTGCCAGCAGCTTATACGGGACAGGGGGGTTCAATGAGCAGTTCTTC. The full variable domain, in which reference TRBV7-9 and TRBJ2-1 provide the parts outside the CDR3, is DTGVSQNPRHKITKRGQNVTFRCDPISEHNRLYWYRQTLGQGPEFLTYFQNEAQLEKSRLLSDRFSAERPKGSFSTLEIQRTEQGDSAMYLCASSLYGTGGFNEQFFGPGTRLTVL.

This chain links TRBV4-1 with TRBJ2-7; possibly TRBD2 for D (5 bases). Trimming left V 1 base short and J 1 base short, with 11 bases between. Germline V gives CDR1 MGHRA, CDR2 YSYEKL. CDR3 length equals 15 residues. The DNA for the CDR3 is TGCGCCAGCAGCCAAGGGGAGACTGCGTCCTACGAGCAGTACTTC. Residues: CASSQGETASYEQYF.

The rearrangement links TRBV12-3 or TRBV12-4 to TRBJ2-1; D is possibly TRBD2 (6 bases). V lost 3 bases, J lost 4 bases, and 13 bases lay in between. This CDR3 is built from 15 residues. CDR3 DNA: TGTGCCAGCAGTTTTATGCGGGATCCTTACAATGAGCAGTTCTTC. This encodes CASSFMRDPYNEQFF.

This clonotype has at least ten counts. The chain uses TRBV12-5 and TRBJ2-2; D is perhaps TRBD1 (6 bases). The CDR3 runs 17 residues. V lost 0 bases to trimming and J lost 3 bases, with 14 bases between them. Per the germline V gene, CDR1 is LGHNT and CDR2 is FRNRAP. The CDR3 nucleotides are TGTGCTAGTGGTTTGGTACGGACAGAAACATACACCGGGGAGCTGTTTTTT. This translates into CASGLVRTETYTGELFF.